What follows describes a single T cell receptor (beta chain). Alongside a J-beta primer mix, a sample-barcoded 5' primer served in a second PCR lasting about 6 to 12 cycles. TCRdb passed the 5' RACE reads through MiXCR, listing each CDR3 protein once. Here the sample spans 1.5 million to 2 million distinct CDR3 sequences, 28% being singletons. The CDR3 covers 15 residues. V was pared by 2 bases and J by 9 bases, with 17 bases between. The germline gives CDR1 MDHEN, CDR2 SYDVKM. The entry originates in a study of blood T cells in healthy people across ages. The sequenced sample was blood. The receptor was derived from a woman between 25 and 40 years old in good health. This sequence joins TRBV28 and TRBJ2-1; perhaps TRBD2 as D (6 bases). The CDR3 loop is CASSLRGPRGGEQFF. The CDR3 region has the DNA TGTGCCAGCAGTTTAAGGGGACCGAGGGGAGGTGAGCAGTTCTTC. The whole variable domain, filled in from reference TRBV28 and TRBJ2-1, reads DVKVTQSSRYLVKRTGEKVFLECVQDMDHENMFWYRQDPGLGLRLIYFSYDVKMKEKGDIPEGYSVSREKKERFSLILESASTNQTSMYLCASSLRGPRGGEQFFGPGTRLTVL.